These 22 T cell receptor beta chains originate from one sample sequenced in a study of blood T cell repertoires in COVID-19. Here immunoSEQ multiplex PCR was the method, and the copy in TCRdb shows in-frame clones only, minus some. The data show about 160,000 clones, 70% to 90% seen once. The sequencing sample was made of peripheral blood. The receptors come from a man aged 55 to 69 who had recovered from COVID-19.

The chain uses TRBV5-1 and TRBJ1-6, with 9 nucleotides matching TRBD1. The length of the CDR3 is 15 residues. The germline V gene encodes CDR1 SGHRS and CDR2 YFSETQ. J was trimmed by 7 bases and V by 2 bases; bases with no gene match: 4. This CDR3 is CASSFTGQGNSPLHF. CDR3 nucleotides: TGCGCCAGCAGCTTTACGGGACAGGGCAATTCACCCCTCCACTTT. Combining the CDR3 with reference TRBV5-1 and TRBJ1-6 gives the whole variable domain KAGVTQTPRYLIKTRGQQVTLSCSPISGHRSVSWYQQTPGQGLQFLFEYFSETQRNKGNFPGRFSGRQFSNSRSEMNVSTLELGDSALYLCASSFTGQGNSPLHFGNGTRLTVT.

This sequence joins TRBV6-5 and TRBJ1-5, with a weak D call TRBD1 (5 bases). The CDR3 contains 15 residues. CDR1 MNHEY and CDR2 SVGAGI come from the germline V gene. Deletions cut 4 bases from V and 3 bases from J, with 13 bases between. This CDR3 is CASSSGNGLNQPQHF. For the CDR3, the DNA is TGTGCCAGCAGTTCAGGGAACGGCCTCAATCAGCCCCAGCATTTT.

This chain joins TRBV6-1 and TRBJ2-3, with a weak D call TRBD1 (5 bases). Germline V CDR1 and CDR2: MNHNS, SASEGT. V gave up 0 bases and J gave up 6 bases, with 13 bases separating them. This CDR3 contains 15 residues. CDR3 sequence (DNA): TGTGCCAGCAGTGAAGCAAGGACACCCGGGGATACGCAGTATTTT. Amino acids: CASSEARTPGDTQYF.

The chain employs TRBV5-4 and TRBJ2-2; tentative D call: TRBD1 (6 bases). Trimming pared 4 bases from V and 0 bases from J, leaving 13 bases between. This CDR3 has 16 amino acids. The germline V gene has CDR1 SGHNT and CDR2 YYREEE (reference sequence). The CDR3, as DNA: TGTGCCAGCAGCCCGGGGACATCGGCGAACACCGGGGAGCTGTTTTTT. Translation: CASSPGTSANTGELFF.

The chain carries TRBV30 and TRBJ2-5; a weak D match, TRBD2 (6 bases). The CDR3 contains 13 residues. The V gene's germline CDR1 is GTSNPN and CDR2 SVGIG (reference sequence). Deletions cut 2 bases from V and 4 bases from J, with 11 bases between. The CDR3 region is CAWSHGGLETQYF. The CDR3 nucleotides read TGTGCCTGGAGTCACGGAGGGTTAGAGACCCAGTACTTC.

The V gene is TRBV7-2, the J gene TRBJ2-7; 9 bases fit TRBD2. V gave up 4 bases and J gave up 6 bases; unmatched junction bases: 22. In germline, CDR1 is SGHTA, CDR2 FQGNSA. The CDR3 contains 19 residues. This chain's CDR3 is CASSSRGGGGAFVSPEQYF. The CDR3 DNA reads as TGTGCCAGCAGCTCCCGCGGGGGCGGGGGGGCTTTTGTTAGTCCCGAGCAGTACTTC.

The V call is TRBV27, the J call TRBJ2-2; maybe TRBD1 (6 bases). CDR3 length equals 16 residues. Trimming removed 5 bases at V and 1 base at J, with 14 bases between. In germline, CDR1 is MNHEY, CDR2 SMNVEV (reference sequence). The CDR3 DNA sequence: TGTGCCAGCAGTCGCAGTAAGACAGGGAACACCGGGGAGCTGTTTTTT. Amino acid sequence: CASSRSKTGNTGELFF.

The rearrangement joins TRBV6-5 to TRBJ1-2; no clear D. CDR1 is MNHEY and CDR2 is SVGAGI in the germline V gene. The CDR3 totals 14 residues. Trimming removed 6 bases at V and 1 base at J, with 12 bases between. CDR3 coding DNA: TGTGCCAGCAGCCGCGCTACAGTTAACTATGGCTACACCTTC. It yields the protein CASSRATVNYGYTF.

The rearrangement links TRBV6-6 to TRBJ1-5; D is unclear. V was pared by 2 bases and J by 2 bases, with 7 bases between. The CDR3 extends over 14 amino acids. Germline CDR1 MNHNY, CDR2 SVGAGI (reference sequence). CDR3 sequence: CASSYQEGNQPQHF. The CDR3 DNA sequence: TGTGCCAGCAGTTACCAGGAGGGCAATCAGCCCCAGCATTTT.

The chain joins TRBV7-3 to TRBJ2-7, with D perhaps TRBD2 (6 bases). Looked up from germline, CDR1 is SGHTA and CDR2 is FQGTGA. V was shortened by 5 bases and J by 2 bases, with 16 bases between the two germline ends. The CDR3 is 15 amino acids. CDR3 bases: TGTGCCAGCAGCCCTAATGGGGGGTCCACCTACGAGCAGTACTTC. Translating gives CASSPNGGSTYEQYF.

CDR3 loop: CASSKSTGANVLTF. DNA for the CDR3: TGCGCCAGCAGCAAGTCTACTGGGGCCAACGTCCTGACTTTC. The chain couples TRBV5-1 to TRBJ2-6; D ambiguous. The CDR3 sequence is 14 residues long. Between the trimmed V and J ends, which lost 4 bases and 2 bases, there was a span of 7 bases. Per germline, CDR1 SGHRS and CDR2 YFSETQ.

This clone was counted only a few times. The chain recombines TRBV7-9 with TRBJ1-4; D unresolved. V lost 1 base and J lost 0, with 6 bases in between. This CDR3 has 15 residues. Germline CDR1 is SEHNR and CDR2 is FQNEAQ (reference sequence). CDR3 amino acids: CASSLGAATNEKLFF. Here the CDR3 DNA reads TGTGCCAGCAGCTTAGGGGCAGCAACTAATGAAAAACTGTTTTTT.

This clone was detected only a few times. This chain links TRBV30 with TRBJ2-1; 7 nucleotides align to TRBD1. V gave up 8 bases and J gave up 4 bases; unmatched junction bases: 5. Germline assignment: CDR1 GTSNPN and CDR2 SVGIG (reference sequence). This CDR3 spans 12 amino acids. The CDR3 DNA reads TGTGCCCGGACAGGCCCTTACAATGAGCAGTTCTTC. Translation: CARTGPYNEQFF.

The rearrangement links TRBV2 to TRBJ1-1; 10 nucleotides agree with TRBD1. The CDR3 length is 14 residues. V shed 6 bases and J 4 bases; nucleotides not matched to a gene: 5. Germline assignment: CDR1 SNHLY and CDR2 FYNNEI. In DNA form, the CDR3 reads TGTGCCAGCAGGAGGACAGGGGGAAGCACTGAAGCTTTCTTT. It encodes CASRRTGGSTEAFF. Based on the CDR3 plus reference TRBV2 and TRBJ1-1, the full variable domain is EPEVTQTPSHQVTQMGQEVILRCVPISNHLYFYWYRQILGQKVEFLVSFYNNEISEKSEIFDDQFSVERPDGSNFTLKIRSTKLEDSAMYFCASRRTGGSTEAFFGQGTRLTVV.

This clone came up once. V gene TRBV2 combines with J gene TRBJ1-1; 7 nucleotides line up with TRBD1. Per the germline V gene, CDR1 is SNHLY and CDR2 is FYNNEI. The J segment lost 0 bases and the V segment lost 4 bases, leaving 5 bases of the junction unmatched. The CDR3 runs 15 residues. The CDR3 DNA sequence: TGTGCCAGCAGTGCTTGGGACAGTATGAACACTGAAGCTTTCTTT. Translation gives CASSAWDSMNTEAFF.

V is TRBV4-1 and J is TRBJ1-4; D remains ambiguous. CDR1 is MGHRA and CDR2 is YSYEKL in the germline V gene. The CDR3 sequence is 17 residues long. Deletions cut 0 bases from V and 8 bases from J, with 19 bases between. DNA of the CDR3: TGCGCCAGCAGCCAAGAAGGACTCCGGATCTCGAGCGAAAAACTGTTTTTT. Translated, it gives CASSQEGLRISSEKLFF.

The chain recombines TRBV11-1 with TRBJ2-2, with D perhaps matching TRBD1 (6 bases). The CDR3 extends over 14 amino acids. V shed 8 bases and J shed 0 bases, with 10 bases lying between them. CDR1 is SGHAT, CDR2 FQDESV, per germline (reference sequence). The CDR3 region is CASQDRSNTGELFF. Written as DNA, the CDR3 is TGTGCCAGCCAGGACAGATCGAACACCGGGGAGCTGTTTTTT.

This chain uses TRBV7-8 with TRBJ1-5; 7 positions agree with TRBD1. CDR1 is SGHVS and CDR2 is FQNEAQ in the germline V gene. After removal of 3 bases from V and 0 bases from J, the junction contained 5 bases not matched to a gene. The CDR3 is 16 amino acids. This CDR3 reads CASSLTGINSNQPQHF. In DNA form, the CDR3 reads TGTGCCAGCAGCTTGACAGGGATCAATAGCAATCAGCCCCAGCATTTT.

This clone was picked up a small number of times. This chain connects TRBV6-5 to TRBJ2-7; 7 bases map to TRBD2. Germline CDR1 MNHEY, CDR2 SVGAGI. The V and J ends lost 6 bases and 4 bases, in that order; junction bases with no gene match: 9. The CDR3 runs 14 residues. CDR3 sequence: CASRLGGKGYEQYF. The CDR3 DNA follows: TGTGCCAGCAGGCTGGGGGGGAAGGGGTACGAGCAGTACTTC.

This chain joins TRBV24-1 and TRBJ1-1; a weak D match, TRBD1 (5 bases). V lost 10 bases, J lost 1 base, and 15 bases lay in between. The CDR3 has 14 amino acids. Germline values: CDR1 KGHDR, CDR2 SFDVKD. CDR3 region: CATAGSRENTEAFF. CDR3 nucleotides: TGTGCCACGGCCGGGAGCAGGGAGAACACTGAAGCTTTCTTT.

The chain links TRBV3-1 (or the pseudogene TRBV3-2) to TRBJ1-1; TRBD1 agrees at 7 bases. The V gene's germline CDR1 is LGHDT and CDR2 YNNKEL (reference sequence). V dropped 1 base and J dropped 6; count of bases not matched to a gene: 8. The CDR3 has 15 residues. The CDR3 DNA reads TGTGCCAGCAGCCAAGTAGAAACAGGGGTCCCTGAAGCTTTCTTT. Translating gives CASSQVETGVPEAFF.

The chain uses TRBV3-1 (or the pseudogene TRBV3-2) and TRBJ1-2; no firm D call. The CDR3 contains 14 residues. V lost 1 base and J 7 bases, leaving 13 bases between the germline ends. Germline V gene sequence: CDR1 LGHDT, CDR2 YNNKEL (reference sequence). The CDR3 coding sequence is TGTGCCAGCAGCCAAGTGGCAGGCCCCGGTGGCTACACCTTC. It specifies CASSQVAGPGGYTF.